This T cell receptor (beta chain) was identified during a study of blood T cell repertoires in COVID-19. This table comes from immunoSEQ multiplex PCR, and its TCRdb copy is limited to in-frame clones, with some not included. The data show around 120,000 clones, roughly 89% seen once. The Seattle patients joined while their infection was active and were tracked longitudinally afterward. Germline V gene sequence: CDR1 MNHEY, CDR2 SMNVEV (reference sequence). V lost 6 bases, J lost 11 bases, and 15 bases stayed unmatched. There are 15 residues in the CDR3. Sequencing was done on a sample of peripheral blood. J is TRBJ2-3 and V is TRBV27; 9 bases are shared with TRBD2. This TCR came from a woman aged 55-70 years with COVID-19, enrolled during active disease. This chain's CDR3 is CASSTGVAGAVMQYF. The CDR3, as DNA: TGTGCCAGCAGCACCGGTGTAGCGGGGGCGGTAATGCAGTATTTT.